This entry describes one TCR beta chain. The antigen remains unidentified. This record comes from a study of PD-1 blockade in mismatch repair-deficient tumors. Study results and limitations: Rapid post-treatment expansion, then contraction, generally preceding radiologic response, marked tumor-resident clones.

Trimming took off 7 bases at V and 6 bases at J, with 27 bases between the two ends. This CDR3 comprises 17 residues. In germline, CDR1 is SGHTA, CDR2 FQGNSA. The repertoire was sequenced with immunoSEQ multiplex PCR; TCRdb's copy has only in-frame clones and lacks some. The repertoire has under 150,000 clones, roughly 86% of them found once; the top ten carry about 13%. This sequence originates from an adult with mismatch repair-deficient cancer. Sample: peripheral blood, taken 44 weeks after starting pembrolizumab. This rearrangement joins TRBV7-2 to TRBJ1-2; a possible D gene is TRBD1 (5 bases). The CDR3 region has the DNA TGTGCCAGCACCTCAGGTGGGGCCGGTAGAAGAGGAAATGGCTACACCTTC. Translating it yields CASTSGGAGRRGNGYTF. Complete variable domain (other parts from reference TRBV7-2 and TRBJ1-2): GAGVSQSPSNKVTEKGKDVELRCDPISGHTALYWYRQSLGQGLEFLIYFQGNSAPDKSGLPSDRFSAERTGGSVSTLTIQRTQQEDSAVYLCASTSGGAGRRGNGYTFGSGTRLTVV.